These 2 T cell receptor beta chains were sequenced from one sample in a study of T cell responses to AZD1222 COVID-19 vaccine. The table came from immunoSEQ multiplex PCR; TCRdb's copy has only in-frame clones and leaves some out. The sample carries 150,000 to 200,000 clones, under 95% recorded once. Sequencing was performed on peripheral blood, taken 28 days after the second AZD1222 dose. Every receptor here comes from an adult who received the AZD1222 COVID-19 vaccine.

This clone showed up just once. CDR3 coding DNA: TGCGCCAGCAGCTTCGGCCTAGCAGAGACCCAGTACTTC. Its translation: CASSFGLAETQYF. The chain carries TRBV5-1 and TRBJ2-5; weak D call: TRBD2 (5 bases). Germline CDR1 SGHRS, CDR2 YFSETQ. V was clipped by 2 bases and J by 4 bases, with 9 bases between them. The CDR3 consists of 13 residues.

The chain links TRBV18 to TRBJ2-5; D gene unclear. Per the germline V gene, CDR1 is KGHSH and CDR2 is LQKENI. This CDR3 is built from 15 residues. Trimming left V 0 bases short and J 5 bases short, with 13 bases between. The CDR3 DNA is TGTGCCAGCTCACCACCGCTGGGCCAAGGGGAGACCCAGTACTTC. It specifies CASSPPLGQGETQYF.